The present TCR beta chain was sequenced within a study of T cells after posttransplantation cyclophosphamide. The study, taken as a whole, reports: TRB overlap between skin or GI tissue T cells and blood was limited. TRB clonality was highly associated with recipient CMV seropositivity and reactivation. Donor CD8+ memory clones often dominated recipient blood repertoires at later times.

Concerning this clone: Its specificity is not known.

Measured with immunoSEQ multiplex PCR; TCRdb has only the in-frame clones, and not every one. The profile covers under 35,000 clones, with over 80% appearing a single time and 0.24% taken by the ten largest. Cells defined as naive were viable CD3+CD4+ or CD3+CD8+ and CCR7+CD45RA+CD45RO-CD95-CD27+CD28+. On the day of bone marrow donation, the related graft donor provided peripheral blood. Sequencing was carried out using naive CD4+ T cells sorted from PBMCs. The clonotype comes from a woman aged 60 to 75 in good health, CMV-negative, and a related stem cell transplant donor.

The CDR3 sequence is CASSGPTVSNQPQHF. CDR3 bases: TGTGCCAGCAGTGGGCCGACAGTTAGCAATCAGCCCCAGCATTTT. The chain links TRBV6-1 to TRBJ1-5, with D perhaps matching TRBD1 (5 bases). The CDR3 has 15 residues. V dropped 4 bases and J dropped 0 bases, with 10 bases sitting between them. Germline lookup yields CDR1 MNHNS and CDR2 SASEGT.